A selection of T cell receptor beta chains follows, all from one sample in a study of cytomegalovirus exposure and HLA in healthy donors. Repertoires were generated with immunoSEQ multiplex PCR, while TCRdb's copy carries only in-frame clones and drops some. This specimen shows approximately 100,000 clones; the ten leading clones hold about 0.59%. Sequences were obtained from PBMCs. The receptor set was obtained from a man between 45 and 60 years old in good health and CMV-seronegative. Each CDR3 is given with its conserved first and last residue.

TRBV2	TRBJ1-5	CASTAETGSGQPQHF
TRBV4-3	TRBJ2-7	CASSQFSGGARYEQYF
TRBV6-1	TRBJ1-2	CASSERTGGIYGYTF
TRBV4-2	TRBJ2-4	CASSPSGLRMEKNIQYF
TRBV6-1	TRBJ2-2	CASLTGGYTGELFF
TRBV30	TRBJ1-1	CAWNSRGGWVNTEAFF
TRBV9	TRBJ1-3	CASSTLVGGSGNTIYF
TRBV5-4	TRBJ1-2	CASSLQGGVYTF
TRBV9	TRBJ2-2	CASSVEYQGRVTGELFF
TRBV6-5	TRBJ2-7	CASSTGPGGSYEQYF
TRBV19	TRBJ1-5	CASSAPGTGGQPQHF
TRBV11-3	TRBJ1-1	CASSYWGQGKNTEAFF
TRBV7-8	TRBJ1-2	CASSLGGEQGASGYTF
TRBV19	TRBJ1-4	CASSPGRVSEKLFF
TRBV11-2	TRBJ2-3	CASSLDRGGGAGDTQYF
TRBV5-6	TRBJ2-7	CASSLAGDTGEQYF
TRBV2	TRBJ1-5	CASSTDRGNQPQHF
TRBV7-8	TRBJ1-1	CASSAGPKNTEAFF
TRBV4-1	TRBJ1-2	CASSQVPRGTLNYGYTF
TRBV9	TRBJ2-1	CASSLGLAGIYNEQFF
TRBV5-1	TRBJ2-3	CASSPTTGTDTQYF
TRBV7-2	TRBJ1-6	CASSSHREYNSPLHF
TRBV2	TRBJ2-1	CASMGGLATVNEQFF
TRBV5-5	TRBJ1-2	CASVTGSSLLGYTF
TRBV18	TRBJ2-1	CASSPPGQGVKDEQFF
TRBV19	TRBJ2-6	CASSRGGGIPTGANVLTF
TRBV9	TRBJ2-5	CASSDPRQGIGETQYF
TRBV5-1	TRBJ2-3	CASSFRQGGVTDTQYF
TRBV5-5	TRBJ1-1	CASRDRQGDNTEAFF
TRBV18	TRBJ2-1	CASSMTGDNEQFF
TRBV9	TRBJ1-1	CASSPYRGNTEAFF
TRBV6-5	TRBJ1-1	CASLSPGGSTEAFF
TRBV6-5	TRBJ2-2	CASSPAGMDTGELFF
TRBV10-3	TRBJ1-1	CAISRQLTANTEAFF
TRBV9	TRBJ2-7	CASSVAPREGEQYF
TRBV7-2	TRBJ1-1	CASSLARGNTEAFF
TRBV6-5	TRBJ2-2	CASSYLLAGNTGELFF
TRBV7-8	TRBJ1-2	CASSPTDIKGLGYTF
TRBV14	TRBJ2-7	CASSQAGTATYEQYF
TRBV4-1	TRBJ1-5	CASSQVQGWGGNQPQHF
TRBV11-2	TRBJ1-4	CASSTTTGVAKLFF
TRBV27	TRBJ2-7	CASSLTDALEGQYF
TRBV6-1	TRBJ1-1	CASSQTGPGTEAFF
TRBV5-1	TRBJ2-3	CASSFRGGGTQYF
TRBV11-2	TRBJ1-2	CADSEGIGYTF
TRBV5-6	TRBJ1-1	CASSLMGGYTEAFF
TRBV6-5	TRBJ2-3	CASSPGQGGGDTQYF
TRBV9	TRBJ1-1	CASSVTAANTEAFF
TRBV18	TRBJ1-2	CASSPVGQETANYGYTF
TRBV10-1	TRBJ2-7	CASSANSYEQYF
TRBV30	TRBJ1-2	CAWSQGVSSNYGYTF
TRBV7-2	TRBJ1-2	CASSPRDFYGYTF